This record covers a single T cell receptor (beta chain). Authors' processing steps: Reference gene primer amplification in the assay estimated nucleated cell counts. Generated by immunoSEQ multiplex PCR, the TCRdb table keeps only in-frame clones and is missing some. The V and J calls and clone size were taken over from that table, and D and trimming were inferred from the DNA. Of 65,000 to 70,000 clones in the sample, around 86% were seen once. The data stem from a study of blood T cell repertoires in COVID-19. Deletions cut 5 bases from V and 0 bases from J, with 8 bases between. CDR3 length equals 13 residues. The germline gives CDR1 PRHDT, CDR2 FYEKMQ (reference sequence).

The sequenced material came from peripheral blood. The chain recombines TRBV13 with TRBJ2-7; unclear D gene. This receptor was obtained from a man aged 50 or older with active COVID-19. The CDR3 DNA follows: TGTGCCAGCAGCCTCCAGGTCTCCTACGAGCAGTACTTC. This sequence encodes CASSLQVSYEQYF. The full variable domain, in which reference TRBV13 and TRBJ2-7 provide the parts outside the CDR3, is AAGVIQSPRHLIKEKRETATLKCYPIPRHDTVYWYQQGPGQDPQFLISFYEKMQSDKGSIPDRFSAQQFSDYHSELNMSSLELGDSALYFCASSLQVSYEQYFGPGTRLTVT.